This T cell receptor (beta chain) was captured by sequencing in a study of Ad26.COV2.S vaccination and SARS-CoV-2 variants. Whole-study results and caveats: Reportedly, after vaccination the spike-specific CD8+ and CD4+ T cell responses displayed substantial breadth. Non-spike TCR breadth did not differ much between vaccine and placebo recipients. Placebo recipients showed lower spike-specific TCR breadth than vaccinees.

This CDR3 region has 16 residues. Between the trimmed V and J ends, which lost 5 bases and 1 base, there was a span of 17 bases. Comments on this clone: Antigen: not known.

TCRdb's table, derived via immunoSEQ multiplex PCR, lists solely in-frame clones and lacks some. The repertoire holds more than 150,000 clones, with 87% as singletons. This sequence joins TRBV5-3 and TRBJ2-3, with D possibly being TRBD1 or TRBD2 (6 bases each). TRBV5-3 is labeled an ORF, and its function is uncertain. Sample: peripheral blood, taken after recovery from COVID-19. The source of this sequence is a human donor who had recovered from COVID-19. CDR3 amino acids: CARRTKPGGRTDTQYF. CDR3 bases: TGTGCCAGAAGAACCAAACCCGGGGGCCGCACAGATACGCAGTATTTT.